This note documents a single T cell receptor (beta chain) sequence. The time point was: after neoadjuvant nivolumab, at surgical resection. The CDR3 length is 13 residues. V lost 4 bases and J lost 2, with 7 bases in between. Germline CDR1 is ENHRY and CDR2 is SYGVKD. These data belong to a study of neoadjuvant anti-PD-1 for oral cavity cancer. Profiled with immunoSEQ multiplex PCR; TCRdb holds only in-frame clones, not every one. This table holds roughly 10,000 clones, around 68% found once. The source was PBMCs, collected after nivolumab (anti-PD-1) treatment. This rearrangement joins TRBV10-3 to TRBJ2-3, with D possibly TRBD2 on 5 matching bases. The receptor was derived from a person aged 40-85 years with oral cavity squamous cell carcinoma. CDR3 amino acids: CAISAGFTDTQYF. The DNA for the CDR3 is TGTGCCATCAGTGCGGGGTTCACAGATACGCAGTATTTT.